This TCR beta chain stems from a study of T-cell memory formation after mild COVID-19. Whole-study findings and limits: Later expanders leaned CD4+, whereas day 15 to 85 contracting clones were balanced CD4/CD8. The main location of contracting CD4+ clones was CM and EM, and that of contracting CD8+ clones was EMRA.

This clonotype has just a few counts. The antigen is undetermined. In TCRdb, the 5' RACE reads were re-called with MiXCR into one record per CDR3 protein. The table has hundreds of thousands of distinct CDR3 sequences, over 20% seen once. The CDR3 covers 16 residues. The germline V gene has CDR1 KGHDR and CDR2 SFDVKD. The V gene end was trimmed by 3 bases and the J gene end by 6 bases; junction bases not matched to a gene: 7. The rearrangement joins TRBV24-1 to TRBJ2-2; 9 nucleotides match TRBD1. What was sequenced was PBMCs or a T cell subset sorted from them (not recorded which). The clonotype was recovered from an adult woman who had mild COVID-19 (a few samples of this study predate the infection). Cell type and time point are not known. The chain's CDR3 is CATSDPGTGRSGELFF. CDR3 DNA sequence: TGTGCCACCAGTGATCCCGGGACAGGGAGGTCCGGGGAGCTGTTTTTT.